This T cell receptor beta chain came from a study of Ad26.COV2.S vaccination and SARS-CoV-2 variants. Study information: It was the COV1001 Ad26.COV2.S trial arm that included the donor. Ad26.COV2.S shots went into the muscle once or twice, 56 days apart. The study's findings and limits: Total T cell responses may have been underestimated by the TCR breadth and depth analyses.

V lost 2 bases and J 3 bases, leaving 11 bases between the germline ends. CDR3 size: 14 residues. The V gene's germline CDR1 is MNHEY and CDR2 SVGEGT. The assay was immunoSEQ multiplex PCR, and TCRdb's table has in-frame clones only and misses some. The sample shows about 350,000 clones, more than 75% of them seen only once. Comments on this clone: The antigen is not known.

Treatment in this sample: about 20 received Ad26.COV2.S at low or high dose, single or two shots; 5 received placebo; per-sample allocation not given. The study sampled participants on day 63 after the first vaccine or placebo injection. Participants' vaccine, an Ad26 vector, delivered Wuhan-strain SARS-CoV-2 spike. The TCR comes from a person aged 18-65 years who received the Ad26.COV2.S COVID-19 vaccine or a placebo. The J gene is TRBJ2-7, the V gene TRBV6-2 or TRBV6-3; D might be TRBD1 (6 bases). This material consisted of peripheral blood, taken in a trial of Ad26.COV2.S vaccine versus placebo. The CDR3 nucleotides are TGTGCCAGCAGTTACCAGGGGCCCAACTACGAGCAGTACTTC. Translation gives CASSYQGPNYEQYF.